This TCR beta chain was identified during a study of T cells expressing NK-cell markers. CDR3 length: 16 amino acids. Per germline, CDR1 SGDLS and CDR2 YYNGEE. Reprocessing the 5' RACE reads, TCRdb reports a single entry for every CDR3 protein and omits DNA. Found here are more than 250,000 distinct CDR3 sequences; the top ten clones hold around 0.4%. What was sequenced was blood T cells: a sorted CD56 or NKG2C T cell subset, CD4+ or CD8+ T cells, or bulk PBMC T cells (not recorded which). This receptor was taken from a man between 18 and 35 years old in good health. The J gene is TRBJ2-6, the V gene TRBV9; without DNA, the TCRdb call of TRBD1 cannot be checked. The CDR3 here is CASSDSDRAGANVLTF.